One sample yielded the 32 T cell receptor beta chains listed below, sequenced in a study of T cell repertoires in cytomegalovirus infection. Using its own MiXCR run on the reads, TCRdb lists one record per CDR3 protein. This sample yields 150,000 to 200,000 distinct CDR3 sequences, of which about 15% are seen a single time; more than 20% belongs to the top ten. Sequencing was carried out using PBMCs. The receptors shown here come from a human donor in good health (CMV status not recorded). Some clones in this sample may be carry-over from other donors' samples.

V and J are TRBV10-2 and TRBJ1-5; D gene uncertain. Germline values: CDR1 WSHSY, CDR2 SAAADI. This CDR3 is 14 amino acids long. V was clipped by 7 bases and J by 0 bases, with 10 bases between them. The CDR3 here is CASTTSRSNQPQHF. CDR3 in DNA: TGCGCCAGCACGACCTCACGTAGCAATCAGCCCCAGCATTTT.

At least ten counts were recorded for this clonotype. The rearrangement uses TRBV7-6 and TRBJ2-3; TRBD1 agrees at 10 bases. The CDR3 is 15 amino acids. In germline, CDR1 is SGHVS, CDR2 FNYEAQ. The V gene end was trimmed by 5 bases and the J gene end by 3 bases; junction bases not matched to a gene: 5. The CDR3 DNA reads TGTGCCAGCAGCCCTGGGACAGGGGTTACAGATACGCAGTATTTT. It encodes CASSPGTGVTDTQYF. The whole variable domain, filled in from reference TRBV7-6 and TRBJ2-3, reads GAGVSQSPRYKVTKRGQDVALRCDPISGHVSLYWYRQALGQGPEFLTYFNYEAQQDKSGLPNDRFSAERPEGSISTLTIQRTEQRDSAMYRCASSPGTGVTDTQYFGPGTRLTVL.

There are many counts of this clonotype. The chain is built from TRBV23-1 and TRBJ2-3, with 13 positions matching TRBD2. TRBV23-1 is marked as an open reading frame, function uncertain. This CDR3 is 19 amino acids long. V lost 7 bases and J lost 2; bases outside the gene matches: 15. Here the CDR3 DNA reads TGCGCCAGCACCCAAAGGTTGGGACTAGCGGGACCCATCACAGATACGCAGTATTTT. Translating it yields CASTQRLGLAGPITDTQYF.

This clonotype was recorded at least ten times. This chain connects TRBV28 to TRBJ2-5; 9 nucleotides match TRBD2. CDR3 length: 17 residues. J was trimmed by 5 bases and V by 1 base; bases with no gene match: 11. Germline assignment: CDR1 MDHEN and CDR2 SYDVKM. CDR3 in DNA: TGTGCCAGCAGTTTATTGGGTGGTAGCGGGAGAGGTGAGACCCAGTACTTC. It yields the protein CASSLLGGSGRGETQYF.

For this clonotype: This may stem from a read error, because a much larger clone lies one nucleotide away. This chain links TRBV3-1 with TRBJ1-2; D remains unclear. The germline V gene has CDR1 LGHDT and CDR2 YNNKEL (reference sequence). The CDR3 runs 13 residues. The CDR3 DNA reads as TGTGCCAGCAGCCAAGCCCGAGGGAATGGCCACACCTTC. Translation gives CASSQARGNGHTF.

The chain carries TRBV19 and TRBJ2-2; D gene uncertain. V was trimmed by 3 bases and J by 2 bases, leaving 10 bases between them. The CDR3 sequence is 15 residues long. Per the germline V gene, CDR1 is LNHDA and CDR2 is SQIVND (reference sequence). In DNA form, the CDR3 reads TGTGCCAGTAGTATTGGGCAGCCTAACACCGGGGAGCTGTTTTTT. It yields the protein CASSIGQPNTGELFF.

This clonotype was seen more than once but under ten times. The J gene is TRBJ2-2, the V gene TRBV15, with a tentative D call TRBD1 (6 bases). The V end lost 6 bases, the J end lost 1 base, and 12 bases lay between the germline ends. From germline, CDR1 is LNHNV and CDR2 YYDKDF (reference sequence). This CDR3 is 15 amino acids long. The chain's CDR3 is CATRMGHRNTGELFF. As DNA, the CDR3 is TGTGCCACCAGGATGGGACACCGGAACACCGGGGAGCTGTTTTTT.

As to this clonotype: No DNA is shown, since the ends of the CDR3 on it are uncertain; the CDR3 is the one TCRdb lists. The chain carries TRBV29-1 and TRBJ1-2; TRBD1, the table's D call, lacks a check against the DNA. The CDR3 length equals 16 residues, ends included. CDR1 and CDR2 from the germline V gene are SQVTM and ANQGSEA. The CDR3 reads CSVGTGNTLAERKHTF.

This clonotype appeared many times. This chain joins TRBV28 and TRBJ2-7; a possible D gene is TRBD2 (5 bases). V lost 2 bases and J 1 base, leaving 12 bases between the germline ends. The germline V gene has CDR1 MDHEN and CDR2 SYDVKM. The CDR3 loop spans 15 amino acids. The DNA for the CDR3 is TGTGCCAGCAGTTTAAGTGACGGGGTATCCTACGAGCAGTACTTC. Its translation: CASSLSDGVSYEQYF.

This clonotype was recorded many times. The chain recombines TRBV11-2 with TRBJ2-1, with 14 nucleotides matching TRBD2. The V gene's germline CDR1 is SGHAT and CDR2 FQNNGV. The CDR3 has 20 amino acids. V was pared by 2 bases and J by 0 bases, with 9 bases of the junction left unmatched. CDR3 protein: CASSLRSGLAGASSYNEQFF. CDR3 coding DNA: TGTGCCAGCAGCTTAAGGTCGGGACTAGCGGGGGCGAGCTCCTACAATGAGCAGTTCTTC.

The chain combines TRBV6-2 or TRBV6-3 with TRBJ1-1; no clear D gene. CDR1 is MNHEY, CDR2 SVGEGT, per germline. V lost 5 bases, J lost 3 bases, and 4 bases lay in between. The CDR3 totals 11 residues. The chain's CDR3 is CASSRYTEAFF. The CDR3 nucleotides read TGTGCCAGCAGTAGATACACTGAAGCTTTCTTT.

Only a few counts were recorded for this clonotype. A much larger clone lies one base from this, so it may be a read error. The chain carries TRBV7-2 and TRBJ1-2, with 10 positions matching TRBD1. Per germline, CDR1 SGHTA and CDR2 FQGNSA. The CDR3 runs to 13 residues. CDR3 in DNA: TGTGCCAACAGCCCCGACAGGGGGCTAGGCTACACCTTC. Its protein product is CANSPDRGLGYTF.

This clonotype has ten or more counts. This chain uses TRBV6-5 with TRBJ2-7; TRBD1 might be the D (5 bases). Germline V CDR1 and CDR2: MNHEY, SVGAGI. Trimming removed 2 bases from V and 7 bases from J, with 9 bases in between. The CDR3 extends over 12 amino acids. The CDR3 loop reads CASSYKGLEQYF. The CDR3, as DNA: TGTGCCAGCAGTTACAAGGGGCTGGAGCAGTACTTC.

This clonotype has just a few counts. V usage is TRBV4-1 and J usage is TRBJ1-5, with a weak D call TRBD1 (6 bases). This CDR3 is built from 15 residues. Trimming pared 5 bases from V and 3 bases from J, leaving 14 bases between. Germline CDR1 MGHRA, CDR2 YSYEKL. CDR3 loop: CASSLRAGDNQPQHF. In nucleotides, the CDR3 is TGCGCCAGCAGCTTGAGGGCAGGGGACAATCAGCCCCAGCATTTT.

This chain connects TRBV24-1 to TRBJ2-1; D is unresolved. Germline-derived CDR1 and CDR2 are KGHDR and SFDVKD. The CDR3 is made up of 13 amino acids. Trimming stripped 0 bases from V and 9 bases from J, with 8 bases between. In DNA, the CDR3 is TGTGCCACCAGTGATTTGTTCCACACTGAGCAGTTCTTC. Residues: CATSDLFHTEQFF.

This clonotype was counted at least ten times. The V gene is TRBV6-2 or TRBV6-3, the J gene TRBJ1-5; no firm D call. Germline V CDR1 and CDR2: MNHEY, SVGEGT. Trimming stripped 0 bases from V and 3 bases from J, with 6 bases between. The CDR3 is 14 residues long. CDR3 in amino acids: CASSYSILNQPQHF. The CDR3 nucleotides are TGTGCCAGCAGTTACTCCATACTCAATCAGCCCCAGCATTTT.

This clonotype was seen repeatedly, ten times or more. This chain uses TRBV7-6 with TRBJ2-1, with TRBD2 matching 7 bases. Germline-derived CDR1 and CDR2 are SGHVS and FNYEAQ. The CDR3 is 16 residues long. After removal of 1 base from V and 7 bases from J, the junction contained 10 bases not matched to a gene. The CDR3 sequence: CASSLGSAGVLNEQFF. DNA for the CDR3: TGTGCCAGCAGCTTAGGGTCGGCGGGAGTACTTAATGAGCAGTTCTTC.

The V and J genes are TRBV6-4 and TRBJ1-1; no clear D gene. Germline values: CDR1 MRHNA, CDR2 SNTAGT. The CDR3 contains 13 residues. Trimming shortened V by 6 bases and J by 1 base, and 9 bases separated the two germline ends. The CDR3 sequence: CASSQVRNTEAFF. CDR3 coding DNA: TGTGCCAGCAGCCAGGTTAGGAACACTGAAGCTTTCTTT.

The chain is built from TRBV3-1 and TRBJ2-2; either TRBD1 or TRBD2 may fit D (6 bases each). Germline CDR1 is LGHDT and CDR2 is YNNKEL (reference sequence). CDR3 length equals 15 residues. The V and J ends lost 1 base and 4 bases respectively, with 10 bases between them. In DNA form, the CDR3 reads TGTGCCAGCAGCCAAGGGGGGGCGACCACCGGGGAGCTGTTTTTT. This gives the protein CASSQGGATTGELFF.

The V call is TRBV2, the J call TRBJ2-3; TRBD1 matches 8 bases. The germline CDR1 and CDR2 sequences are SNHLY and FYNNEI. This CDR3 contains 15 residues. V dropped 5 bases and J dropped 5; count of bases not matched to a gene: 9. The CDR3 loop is CASSFPGGQRDTQYF. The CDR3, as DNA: TGTGCCAGCAGTTTCCCAGGGGGCCAGAGAGATACGCAGTATTTT.

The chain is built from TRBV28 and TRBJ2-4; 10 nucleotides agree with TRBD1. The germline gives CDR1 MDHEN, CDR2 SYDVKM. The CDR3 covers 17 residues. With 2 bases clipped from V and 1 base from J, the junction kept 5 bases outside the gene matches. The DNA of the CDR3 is TGTGCCAGCAGTTTAGGAGGACAGGGGGGGGCCAAAAACATTCAGTACTTC. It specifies CASSLGGQGGAKNIQYF.

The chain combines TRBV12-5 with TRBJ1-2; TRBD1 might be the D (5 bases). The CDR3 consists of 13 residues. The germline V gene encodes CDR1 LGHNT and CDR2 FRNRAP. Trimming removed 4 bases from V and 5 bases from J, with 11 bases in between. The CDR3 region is CASGSGPLYGYTF. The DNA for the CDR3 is TGTGCTAGTGGTTCGGGACCGTTGTATGGCTACACCTTC. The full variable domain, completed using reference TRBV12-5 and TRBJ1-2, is DARVTQTPRHKVTEMGQEVTMRCQPILGHNTVFWYRQTMMQGLELLAYFRNRAPLDDSGMPKDRFSAEMPDATLATLKIQPSEPRDSAVYFCASGSGPLYGYTFGSGTRLTVV.

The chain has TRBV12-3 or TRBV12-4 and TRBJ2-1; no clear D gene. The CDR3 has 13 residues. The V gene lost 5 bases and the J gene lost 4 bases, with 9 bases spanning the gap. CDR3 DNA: TGTGCCAGCAGTCCGACTCATTACAATGAGCAGTTCTTC. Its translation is CASSPTHYNEQFF.

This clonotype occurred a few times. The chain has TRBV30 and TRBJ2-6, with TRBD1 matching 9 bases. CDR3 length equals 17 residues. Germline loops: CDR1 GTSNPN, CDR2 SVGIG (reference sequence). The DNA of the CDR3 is TGTGCTTTCGCCCGGGACAGGGCTTTCTCTGGGGCCAACGTCCTGACTTTC. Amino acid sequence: CAFARDRAFSGANVLTF.

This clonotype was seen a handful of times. The CDR3 nucleotides read TGTGCCAGCAGCTGGACACCTAACTATGGCTACACCTTC. It codes for CASSWTPNYGYTF. The rearrangement joins TRBV28 to TRBJ1-2; D is possibly TRBD1 (5 bases). CDR1 and CDR2 (germline): MDHEN, SYDVKM. V was clipped by 6 bases and J by 0 bases, with 8 bases between them. This CDR3 is 13 amino acids long.

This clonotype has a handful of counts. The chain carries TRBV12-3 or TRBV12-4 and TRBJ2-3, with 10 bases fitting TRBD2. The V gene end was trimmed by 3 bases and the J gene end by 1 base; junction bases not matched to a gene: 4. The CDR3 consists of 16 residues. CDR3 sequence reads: CASSFLSGRGTDTQYF. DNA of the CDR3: TGTGCCAGCAGTTTCTTGAGCGGGAGGGGCACAGATACGCAGTATTTT.

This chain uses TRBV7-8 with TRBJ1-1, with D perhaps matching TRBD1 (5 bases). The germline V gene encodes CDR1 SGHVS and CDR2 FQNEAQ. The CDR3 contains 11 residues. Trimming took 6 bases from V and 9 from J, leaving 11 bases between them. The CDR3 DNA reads TGTGCCAGCAGTCTGGGGGACCAAGCTTTCTTT. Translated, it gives CASSLGDQAFF.

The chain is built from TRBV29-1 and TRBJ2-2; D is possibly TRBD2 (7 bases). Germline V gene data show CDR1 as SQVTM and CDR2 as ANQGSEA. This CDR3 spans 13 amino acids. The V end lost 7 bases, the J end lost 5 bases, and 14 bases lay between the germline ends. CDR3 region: CSGTVGGTGELFF. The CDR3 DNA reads TGCAGCGGGACAGTGGGGGGGACCGGGGAGCTGTTTTTT.

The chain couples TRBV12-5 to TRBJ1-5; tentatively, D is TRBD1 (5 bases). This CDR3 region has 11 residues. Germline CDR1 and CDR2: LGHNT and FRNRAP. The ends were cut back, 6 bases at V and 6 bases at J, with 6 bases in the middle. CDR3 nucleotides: TGTGCTAGTGGACAGGCTCAGCCCCAGCATTTT. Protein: CASGQAQPQHF.

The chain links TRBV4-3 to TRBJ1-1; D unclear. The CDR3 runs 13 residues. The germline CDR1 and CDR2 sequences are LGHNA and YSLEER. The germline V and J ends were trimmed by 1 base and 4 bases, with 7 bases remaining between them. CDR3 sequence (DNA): TGCGCCAGCAGCCAAGGGTGGAGCACTGAAGCTTTCTTT. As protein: CASSQGWSTEAFF.

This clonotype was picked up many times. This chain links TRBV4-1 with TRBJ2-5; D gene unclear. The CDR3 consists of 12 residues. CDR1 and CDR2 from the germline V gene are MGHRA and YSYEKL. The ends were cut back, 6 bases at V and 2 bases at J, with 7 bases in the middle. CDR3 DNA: TGCGCCAGCAGATCTAGACAAGAGACCCAGTACTTC. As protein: CASRSRQETQYF.

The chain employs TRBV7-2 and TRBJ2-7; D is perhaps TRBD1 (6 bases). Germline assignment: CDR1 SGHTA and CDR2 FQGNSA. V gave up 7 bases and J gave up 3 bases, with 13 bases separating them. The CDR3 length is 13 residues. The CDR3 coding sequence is TGTGCCAGCACCCGGGACACAAACTACGAGCAGTACTTC. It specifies CASTRDTNYEQYF.